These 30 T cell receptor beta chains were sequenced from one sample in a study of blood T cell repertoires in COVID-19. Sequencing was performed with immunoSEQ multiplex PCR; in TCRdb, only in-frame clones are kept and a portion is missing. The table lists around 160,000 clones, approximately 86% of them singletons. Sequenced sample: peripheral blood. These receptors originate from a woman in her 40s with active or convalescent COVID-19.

CDR3 in DNA: TGCGCCAGCAGCCGAAACAGGGAGGGGTTGACCCAGCATTTT. Its translation is CASSRNREGLTQHF. The chain combines TRBV4-1 with TRBJ1-5; tentative D call: TRBD1 (6 bases). Germline V gene data show CDR1 as MGHRA and CDR2 as YSYEKL. The CDR3 runs 14 residues. V was clipped by 4 bases and J by 11 bases, with 18 bases between them.

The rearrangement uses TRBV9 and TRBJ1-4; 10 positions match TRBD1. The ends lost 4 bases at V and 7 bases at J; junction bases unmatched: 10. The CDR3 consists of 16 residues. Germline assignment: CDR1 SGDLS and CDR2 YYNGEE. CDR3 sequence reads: CASSPDGTGVLEKLFF. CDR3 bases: TGTGCCAGCAGCCCGGACGGGACAGGGGTTCTTGAAAAACTGTTTTTT.

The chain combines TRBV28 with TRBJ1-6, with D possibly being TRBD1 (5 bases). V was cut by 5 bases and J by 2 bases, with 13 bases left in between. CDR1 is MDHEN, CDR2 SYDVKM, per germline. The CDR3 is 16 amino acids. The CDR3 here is CASSGGVRTYNSPLHF. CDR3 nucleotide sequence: TGTGCCAGCAGTGGGGGGGTAAGGACCTATAATTCACCCCTCCACTTT.

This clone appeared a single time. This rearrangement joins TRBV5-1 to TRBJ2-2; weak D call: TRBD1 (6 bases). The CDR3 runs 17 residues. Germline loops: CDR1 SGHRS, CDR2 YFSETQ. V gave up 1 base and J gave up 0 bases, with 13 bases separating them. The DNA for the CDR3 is TGCGCCAGCAGCTTGATGGGGGCAGACTCGAACACCGGGGAGCTGTTTTTT. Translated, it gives CASSLMGADSNTGELFF.

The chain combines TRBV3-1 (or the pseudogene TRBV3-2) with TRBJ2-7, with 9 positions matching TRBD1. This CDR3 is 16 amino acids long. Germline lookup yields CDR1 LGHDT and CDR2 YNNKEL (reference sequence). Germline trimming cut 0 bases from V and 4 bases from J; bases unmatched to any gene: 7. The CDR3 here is CASSQDSRDRVYEQYF. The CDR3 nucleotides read TGTGCCAGCAGCCAAGATTCCCGGGACAGGGTATACGAGCAGTACTTC.

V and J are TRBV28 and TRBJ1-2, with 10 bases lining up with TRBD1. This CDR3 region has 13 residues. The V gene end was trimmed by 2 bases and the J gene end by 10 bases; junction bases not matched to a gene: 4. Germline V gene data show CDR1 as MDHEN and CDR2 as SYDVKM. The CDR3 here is CASSLRQGADYTF. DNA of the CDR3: TGTGCCAGCAGTTTAAGACAGGGGGCTGACTACACCTTC.

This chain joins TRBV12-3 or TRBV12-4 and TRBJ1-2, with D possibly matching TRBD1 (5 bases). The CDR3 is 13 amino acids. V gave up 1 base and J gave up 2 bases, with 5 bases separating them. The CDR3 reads CASSLEGNYGYTF. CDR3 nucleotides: TGTGCCAGCAGTTTAGAGGGGAACTATGGCTACACCTTC.

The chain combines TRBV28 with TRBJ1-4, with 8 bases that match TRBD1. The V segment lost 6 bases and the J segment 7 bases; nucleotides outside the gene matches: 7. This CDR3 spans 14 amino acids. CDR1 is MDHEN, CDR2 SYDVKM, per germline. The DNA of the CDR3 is TGTGCCAGCAGGTTGACAGGGGTAGGTGAAAAACTGTTTTTT. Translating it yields CASRLTGVGEKLFF.

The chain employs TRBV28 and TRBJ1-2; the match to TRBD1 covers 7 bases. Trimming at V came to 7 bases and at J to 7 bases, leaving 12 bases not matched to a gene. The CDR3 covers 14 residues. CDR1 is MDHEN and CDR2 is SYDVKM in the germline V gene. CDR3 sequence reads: CASTTAGQAIGYTF. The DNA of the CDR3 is TGTGCCAGCACCACTGCCGGACAGGCCATTGGCTACACCTTC.

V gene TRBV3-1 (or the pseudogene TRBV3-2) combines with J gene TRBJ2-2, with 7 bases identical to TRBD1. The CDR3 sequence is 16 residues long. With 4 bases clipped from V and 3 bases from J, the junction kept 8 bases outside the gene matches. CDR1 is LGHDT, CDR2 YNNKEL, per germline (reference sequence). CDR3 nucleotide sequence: TGTGCCAGCAGCCTGCGACAGGGCCGAGACACCGGGGAGCTGTTTTTT. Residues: CASSLRQGRDTGELFF.

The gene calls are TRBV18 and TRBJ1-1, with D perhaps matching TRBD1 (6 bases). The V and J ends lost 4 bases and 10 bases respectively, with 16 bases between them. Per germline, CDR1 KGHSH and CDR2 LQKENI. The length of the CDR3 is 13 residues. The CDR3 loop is CASSLNTGSGAFF. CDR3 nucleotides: TGTGCCAGCTCACTAAACACAGGGTCGGGAGCTTTCTTT. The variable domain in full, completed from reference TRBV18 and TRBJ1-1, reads NAGVMQNPRHLVRRRGQEARLRCSPMKGHSHVYWYRQLPEEGLKFMVYLQKENIIDESGMPKERFSAEFPKEGPSILRIQQVVRGDSAAYFCASSLNTGSGAFFGQGTRLTVV.

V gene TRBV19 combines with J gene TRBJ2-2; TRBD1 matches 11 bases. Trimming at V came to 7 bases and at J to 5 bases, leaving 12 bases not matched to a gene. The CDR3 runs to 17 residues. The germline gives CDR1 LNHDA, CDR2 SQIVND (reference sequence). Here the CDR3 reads CASTPFRDRGYTGELFF. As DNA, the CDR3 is TGTGCCAGTACCCCGTTCCGGGACAGGGGGTATACCGGGGAGCTGTTTTTT. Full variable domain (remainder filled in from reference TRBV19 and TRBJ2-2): DGGITQSPKYLFRKEGQNVTLSCEQNLNHDAMYWYRQDPGQGLRLIYYSQIVNDFQKGDIAEGYSVSREKKESFPLTVTSAQKNPTAFYLCASTPFRDRGYTGELFFGEGSRLTVL.

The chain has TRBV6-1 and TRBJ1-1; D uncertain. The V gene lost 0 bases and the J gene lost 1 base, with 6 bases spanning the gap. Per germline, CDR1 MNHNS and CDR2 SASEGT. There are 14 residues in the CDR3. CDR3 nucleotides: TGTGCCAGCAGTGAAGCGAGCGAGAACACTGAAGCTTTCTTT. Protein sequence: CASSEASENTEAFF.

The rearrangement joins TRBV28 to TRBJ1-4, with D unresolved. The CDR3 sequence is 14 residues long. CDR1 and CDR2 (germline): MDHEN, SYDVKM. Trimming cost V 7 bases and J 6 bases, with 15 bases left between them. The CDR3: CASTSAGGYEKLFF. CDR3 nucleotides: TGTGCCAGCACCTCGGCGGGAGGTTATGAAAAACTGTTTTTT.

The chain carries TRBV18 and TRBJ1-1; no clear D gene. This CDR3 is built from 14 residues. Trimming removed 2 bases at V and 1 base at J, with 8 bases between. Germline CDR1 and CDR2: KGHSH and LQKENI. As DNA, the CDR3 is TGTGCCAGCTCACCAACGATCGGGAACACTGAAGCTTTCTTT. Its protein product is CASSPTIGNTEAFF. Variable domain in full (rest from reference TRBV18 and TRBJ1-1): NAGVMQNPRHLVRRRGQEARLRCSPMKGHSHVYWYRQLPEEGLKFMVYLQKENIIDESGMPKERFSAEFPKEGPSILRIQQVVRGDSAAYFCASSPTIGNTEAFFGQGTRLTVV.

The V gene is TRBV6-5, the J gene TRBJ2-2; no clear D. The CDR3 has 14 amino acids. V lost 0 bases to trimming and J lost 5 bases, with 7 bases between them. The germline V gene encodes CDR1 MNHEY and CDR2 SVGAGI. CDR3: CASSYSGLTGELFF. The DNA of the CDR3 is TGTGCCAGCAGTTACTCGGGCTTAACCGGGGAGCTGTTTTTT.

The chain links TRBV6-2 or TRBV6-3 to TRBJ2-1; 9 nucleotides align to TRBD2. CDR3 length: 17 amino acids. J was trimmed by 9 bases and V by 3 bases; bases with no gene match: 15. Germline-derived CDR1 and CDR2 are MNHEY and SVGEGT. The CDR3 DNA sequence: TGTGCCAGCAGTTATGGACATCGTAGCGGGAGTTGGGGTGAGCAGTTCTTC. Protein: CASSYGHRSGSWGEQFF.

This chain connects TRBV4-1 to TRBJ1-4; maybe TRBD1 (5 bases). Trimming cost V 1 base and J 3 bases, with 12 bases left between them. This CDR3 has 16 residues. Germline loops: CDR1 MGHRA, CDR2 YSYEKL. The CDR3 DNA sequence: TGCGCCAGCAGCCAAGGGCAGTCACAGGCTAATGAAAAACTGTTTTTT. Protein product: CASSQGQSQANEKLFF.

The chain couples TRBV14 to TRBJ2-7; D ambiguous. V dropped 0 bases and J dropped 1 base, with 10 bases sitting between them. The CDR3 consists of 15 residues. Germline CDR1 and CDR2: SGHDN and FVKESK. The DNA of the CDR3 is TGTGCCAGCAGCCAAGAAAGGCTAGGATCCTACGAGCAGTACTTC. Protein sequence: CASSQERLGSYEQYF.

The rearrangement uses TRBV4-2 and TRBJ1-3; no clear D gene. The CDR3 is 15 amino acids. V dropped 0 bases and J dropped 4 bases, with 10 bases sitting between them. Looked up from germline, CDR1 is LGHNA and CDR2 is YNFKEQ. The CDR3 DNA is TGTGCCAGCAGCCAAGATAGAGGCCCCGGAAACACCATATATTTT. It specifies CASSQDRGPGNTIYF.

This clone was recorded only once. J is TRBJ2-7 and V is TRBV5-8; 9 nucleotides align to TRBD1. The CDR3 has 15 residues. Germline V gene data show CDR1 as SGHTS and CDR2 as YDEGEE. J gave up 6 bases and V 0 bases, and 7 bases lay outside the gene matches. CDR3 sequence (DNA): TGTGCCAGCAGCTTGGCCGGGACAGGGTCTTTCGAGCAGTACTTC. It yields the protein CASSLAGTGSFEQYF. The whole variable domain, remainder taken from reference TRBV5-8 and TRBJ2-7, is EAGVTQSPTHLIKTRGQQATLRCSPISGHTSVYWYQQALGLGLQFLLWYDEGEERNRGNFPPRFSGRQFPNYSSELNVNALELEDSALYLCASSLAGTGSFEQYFGPGTRLTVT.

In DNA, the CDR3 is TGTGCCAGCAGATACCTTGACGGGATGGGCTACACCTTC. This codes for CASRYLDGMGYTF. The genes are TRBV28 and TRBJ1-2; no firm D call. V lost 6 bases and J 8 bases, leaving 16 bases between the germline ends. The CDR3 runs 13 residues. The germline CDR1 and CDR2 sequences are MDHEN and SYDVKM.

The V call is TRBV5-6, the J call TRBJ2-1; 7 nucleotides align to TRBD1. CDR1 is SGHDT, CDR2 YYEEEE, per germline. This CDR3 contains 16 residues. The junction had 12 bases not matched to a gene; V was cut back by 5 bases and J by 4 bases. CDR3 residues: CASRQQGSIQYNEQFF. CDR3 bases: TGTGCCAGCAGGCAACAGGGGTCAATCCAATACAATGAGCAGTTCTTC.

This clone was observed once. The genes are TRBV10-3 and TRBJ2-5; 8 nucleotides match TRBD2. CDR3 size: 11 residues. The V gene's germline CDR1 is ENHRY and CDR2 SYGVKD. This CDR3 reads CATGGGETQYF. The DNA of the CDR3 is TGTGCAACGGGAGGGGGAGAGACCCAGTACTTC.

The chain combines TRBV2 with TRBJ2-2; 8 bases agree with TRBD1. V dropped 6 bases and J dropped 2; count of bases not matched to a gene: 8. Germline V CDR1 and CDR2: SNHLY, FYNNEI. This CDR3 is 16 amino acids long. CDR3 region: CASRSPQGVNTGELFF. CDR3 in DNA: TGTGCCAGCAGATCTCCACAGGGGGTAAACACCGGGGAGCTGTTTTTT. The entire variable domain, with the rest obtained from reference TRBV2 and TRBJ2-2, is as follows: EPEVTQTPSHQVTQMGQEVILRCVPISNHLYFYWYRQILGQKVEFLVSFYNNEISEKSEIFDDQFSVERPDGSNFTLKIRSTKLEDSAMYFCASRSPQGVNTGELFFGEGSRLTVL.

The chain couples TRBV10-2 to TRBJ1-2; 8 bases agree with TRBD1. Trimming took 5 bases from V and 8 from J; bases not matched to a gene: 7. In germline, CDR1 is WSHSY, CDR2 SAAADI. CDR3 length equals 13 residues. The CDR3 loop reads CASSLQGVEGYTF. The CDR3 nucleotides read TGCGCCAGCAGTTTACAGGGGGTTGAGGGCTACACCTTC.

CDR3: CASSSVNPGDYGYTF. In nucleotides, the CDR3 is TGTGCCAGCAGTTCCGTAAATCCGGGAGACTATGGCTACACCTTC. This chain links TRBV6-5 with TRBJ1-2; D is unclear. The CDR3 runs to 15 residues. The germline V and J ends were trimmed by 4 bases and 3 bases, with 15 bases remaining between them. Germline V gives CDR1 MNHEY, CDR2 SVGAGI.

CDR3 bases: TGCGCCAGCAGTGAGGACTACTCCAAAAACATTCAGTACTTC. The encoded protein is CASSEDYSKNIQYF. The chain uses TRBV10-1 and TRBJ2-4; tentative D call: TRBD2 (5 bases). The length of the CDR3 is 14 residues. V dropped 2 bases and J dropped 2 bases, with 7 bases sitting between them. The V gene's germline CDR1 is WNHNN and CDR2 SYGVQD (reference sequence).

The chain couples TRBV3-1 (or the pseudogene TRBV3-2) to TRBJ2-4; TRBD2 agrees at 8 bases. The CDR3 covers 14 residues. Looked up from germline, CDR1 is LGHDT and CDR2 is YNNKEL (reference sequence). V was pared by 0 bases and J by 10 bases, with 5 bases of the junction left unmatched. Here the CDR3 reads CASSQDSTGGIQYF. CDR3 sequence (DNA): TGTGCCAGCAGCCAAGATAGTACGGGGGGGATTCAGTACTTC.

The CDR3 loop is CASRRETGGGNEQFF. CDR3 sequence (DNA): TGCGCCAGCCGACGGGAGACAGGGGGTGGAAATGAGCAGTTCTTC. The chain employs TRBV4-3 and TRBJ2-1; 9 bases line up with TRBD1. The junction had 12 bases not matched to a gene; V was cut back by 8 bases and J by 7 bases. The CDR3 consists of 15 residues. Germline-derived CDR1 and CDR2 are LGHNA and YSLEER.